These T cell receptor beta chains were read from a single sample in a study of regulatory T cells. Libraries were prepared by immunoSEQ multiplex PCR; TCRdb keeps only in-frame clonotypes and omits some of them. This sample has roughly 30,000 clones, with around 93% found just once. Material: conventional CD4+ T cells sorted from blood. These receptors were collected from a young adult with CD3G deficiency. The CDR3 runs from the conserved cysteine through the conserved F or W. D genes are given only for firm matches. Not all rows give a size; the values are once, few, many and, for expanded clones, a class.

abundance	v_gene	j_gene	d_gene	CDR3aa	CDR3nt
NA	TRBV21-1	TRBJ2-2	NA	CASSPEALASIGELFF	TGTGCCAGCAGCCCCGAGGCGCTAGCAAGCATCGGGGAGCTGTTTTTT
NA	TRBV28	TRBJ1-4	TRBD1	CASSDQGAANEKLFF	TGTGCCAGCTCTGACCAGGGGGCGGCTAATGAAAAACTGTTTTTT
once	TRBV4-2	TRBJ2-5	TRBD2	CASCPVGGGEETQYF	TGTGCCAGCTGCCCTGTAGGCGGGGGGGAAGAGACCCAGTACTTC
NA	TRBV6-1	TRBJ2-7	TRBD2	CASSGSGTSGRKNYEQYF	TGTGCCAGCAGTGGGTCCGGGACTAGCGGGAGGAAAAACTACGAGCAGTACTTC
NA	TRBV5-1	TRBJ1-2	TRBD1	CASSYTGDDGYTF	TGCGCCAGCAGCTACACAGGGGATGATGGCTACACCTTC
NA	TRBV6-1	TRBJ1-1	NA	CASSDWGWYDAFF	TGTGCCAGCAGTGACTGGGGGTGGTATGACGCTTTCTTT
NA	TRBV28	TRBJ1-4	NA	CASSFPNNEKLFF	TGTGCCAGCAGTTTCCCCAATAATGAAAAACTGTTTTTT
NA	TRBV18	TRBJ1-5	NA	CASSPLMTGSYNQPQHF	TGTGCCAGCTCACCCCTGATGACGGGAAGCTACAATCAGCCCCAGCATTTT
NA	TRBV10-2	TRBJ1-1	NA	CASSTGNTEAFF	TGCGCCAGCTCCACAGGGAACACTGAAGCTTTCTTT
NA	TRBV6-1	TRBJ2-1	TRBD2	CASSEAAGGGEQFF	TGTGCCAGCAGTGAAGCTGCGGGAGGGGGTGAGCAGTTCTTC
NA	TRBV5-1	TRBJ2-5	TRBD1	CASSFSGTGGETQYF	TGCGCCAGCAGCTTCTCCGGGACAGGAGGAGAGACCCAGTACTTC
NA	TRBV7-9	TRBJ1-3	NA	CASSLAGPLKGGNTIYF	TGTGCCAGCAGCTTAGCGGGCCCATTAAAGGGTGGAAACACCATATATTTT
once	TRBV5-1	TRBJ2-2	TRBD1	CASSLDGTAGELFF	TGCGCCAGCAGCTTGGACGGGACAGCCGGGGAGCTGTTTTTT
NA	TRBV28	TRBJ1-4	NA	CASSLGKLREKLFF	TGTGCCAGCAGCCTCGGGAAGCTTAGGGAAAAACTGTTTTTT
once	TRBV27	TRBJ1-1	NA	CASPTGVRMNTEAFF	TGTGCCAGCCCTACTGGGGTCCGTATGAACACTGAAGCTTTCTTT
NA	TRBV18	TRBJ2-5	NA	CASSLRRTETQYF	TGTGCCAGCTCACTCAGACGGACGGAGACCCAGTACTTC
NA	TRBV6-1	TRBJ2-7	NA	CASSPPGYYEQYF	TGTGCCAGCAGTCCGCCAGGGTACTACGAGCAGTACTTC
NA	TRBV28	TRBJ2-1	NA	CASRLTAGRSEQFF	TGTGCCAGCCGCCTAACCGCAGGGAGAAGTGAGCAGTTCTTC
NA	TRBV5-1	TRBJ2-1	TRBD2	CASSLGLAENEQFF	TGCGCCAGCAGCTTGGGACTAGCGGAAAATGAGCAGTTCTTC
NA	TRBV2	TRBJ1-1	NA	CASTGQGMNTEAFF	TGTGCCAGCACCGGTCAGGGGATGAACACTGAAGCTTTCTTT
NA	TRBV10-3	TRBJ1-5	NA	CAISEGSNQPQHF	TGTGCCATCAGTGAAGGTTCTAATCAGCCCCAGCATTTT
NA	TRBV6-6	TRBJ1-2	NA	CASIKDSFNYGYTF	TGTGCCAGCATCAAGGACAGCTTTAACTATGGCTACACCTTC
NA	TRBV21-1	TRBJ2-1	NA	CASSKEVFYNEQFF	TGTGCCAGCAGCAAAGAGGTCTTTTACAATGAGCAGTTCTTC
NA	TRBV5-1	TRBJ2-3	NA	CASRPGQGRVDTQYF	TGCGCCAGCAGACCTGGGCAGGGGCGGGTAGATACGCAGTATTTT
NA	TRBV1	TRBJ2-2	NA	CTSSQGSGRAAGELFF	TGCACCAGCAGCCAAGGTAGCGGGAGGGCAGCCGGGGAGCTGTTTTTT
NA	TRBV6-1	TRBJ1-2	NA	CASRRTESNYGYTF	TGTGCCAGCAGGCGGACCGAGTCGAACTATGGCTACACCTTC
NA	TRBV28	TRBJ1-5	TRBD1	CASSPDRNQPQHF	TGTGCCAGCAGTCCGGACAGGAACCAGCCCCAGCATTTT
once	TRBV28	TRBJ2-1	TRBD2	CASSVTSGSYNEQFF	TGTGCCAGCAGTGTCACTAGCGGGAGCTACAATGAGCAGTTCTTC
NA	TRBV9	TRBJ1-4	NA	CASSLGATNEKLFF	TGTGCCAGCAGCCTTGGGGCAACTAATGAAAAACTGTTTTTT
NA	TRBV19	TRBJ1-2	NA	CASSIGGHQIYGYTF	TGTGCCAGTAGTATAGGTGGACACCAAATCTATGGCTACACCTTC
few	TRBV18	TRBJ2-3	NA	CASSPFEIDTQYF	TGTGCCAGCTCACCATTCGAGATAGATACGCAGTATTTT
NA	TRBV10-1	TRBJ1-2	TRBD1	CASSAPGTGIYYGYTF	TGCGCCAGCAGTGCTCCCGGGACAGGGATTTACTATGGCTACACCTTC
NA	TRBV7-9	TRBJ2-5	NA	CASSLGDRTQETQYF	TGTGCCAGCAGCTTAGGGGACCGGACACAAGAGACCCAGTACTTC
NA	TRBV5-1	TRBJ2-7	TRBD1	CASSFDTGAGYEQYF	TGCGCCAGCAGCTTCGACACAGGGGCGGGCTACGAGCAGTACTTC
NA	TRBV5-1	TRBJ2-1	NA	CASSLEGREQFF	TGCGCCAGCAGCTTGGAGGGCAGGGAGCAGTTCTTC
few	TRBV28	TRBJ2-3	NA	CASSNPSELTDTQYF	TGTGCCAGCAGTAACCCTAGTGAGCTCACAGATACGCAGTATTTT
NA	TRBV30	TRBJ2-7	NA	CAWSVGRAHEQYF	TGTGCCTGGAGTGTCGGTAGGGCTCACGAGCAGTACTTC
NA	TRBV19	TRBJ2-3	NA	CASRELGGTDTQYF	TGTGCCAGTAGGGAACTAGGGGGGACAGATACGCAGTATTTT
NA	TRBV7-2	TRBJ2-7	TRBD1	CASRYQTGDSYEQYF	TGTGCCAGCAGATATCAGACAGGGGACTCCTACGAGCAGTACTTC
NA	TRBV28	TRBJ2-7	TRBD2	CASSSGLTYEQYF	TGTGCCAGCAGTTCGGGACTAACCTACGAGCAGTACTTC
NA	TRBV11-2	TRBJ1-1	NA	CASSLGLNTEAFF	TGTGCCAGCAGCTTAGGACTGAACACTGAAGCTTTCTTT
NA	TRBV19	TRBJ2-1	TRBD1	CASSLRDRAYNEQFF	TGTGCCAGTAGTCTTAGGGACAGGGCCTACAATGAGCAGTTCTTC
NA	TRBV19	TRBJ1-4	NA	CASVNVGGAEKLFF	TGTGCCAGTGTCAATGTGGGGGGTGCTGAAAAACTGTTTTTT
once	TRBV6-1	TRBJ2-4	NA	CASSDHTGAKNIQYF	TGTGCCAGCAGTGACCACACAGGGGCCAAAAACATTCAGTACTTC
NA	TRBV30	TRBJ2-1	NA	CAWRGGRDEQFF	TGTGCCTGGAGGGGGGGTCGGGATGAGCAGTTCTTC
once	TRBV18	TRBJ2-5	NA	CASSPRPLGTQYF	TGTGCCAGCTCACCACGGCCCCTGGGGACCCAGTACTTC